This T cell receptor beta chain emerged from a study of T cell repertoires in cytomegalovirus infection. Turning to the study itself: An indication of both CMV infection and matching HLA type came from public TCR beta signatures. Notes on the study in general: Adding up the frequency of public TCR beta families identified people who carried CMV plus the relevant HLA. HLA-C-restricted CMV clonotypes gave the most frequent clonotype in two of eight donors.

This clonotype came up a few times. Antigen: not known. Each CDR3 protein gets one entry after TCRdb re-called the reads with MiXCR. The table shows roughly 720,000 distinct CDR3 sequences, with roughly 35% occurring only once. Germline CDR1 SNHLY, CDR2 FYNNEI. V was trimmed by 2 bases and J by 3 bases, leaving 16 bases between them. This CDR3 contains 16 residues. This TCR came from a human donor in good health (CMV status not recorded). Some clones in this sample may be carry-over from other donors' samples. The source material was PBMCs. This chain joins TRBV2 and TRBJ1-1; D not resolved. The CDR3 nucleotides read TGTGCCAGCAGTGAACTGCGGCCCCCCGGAGACACTGAAGCTTTCTTT. This encodes CASSELRPPGDTEAFF.